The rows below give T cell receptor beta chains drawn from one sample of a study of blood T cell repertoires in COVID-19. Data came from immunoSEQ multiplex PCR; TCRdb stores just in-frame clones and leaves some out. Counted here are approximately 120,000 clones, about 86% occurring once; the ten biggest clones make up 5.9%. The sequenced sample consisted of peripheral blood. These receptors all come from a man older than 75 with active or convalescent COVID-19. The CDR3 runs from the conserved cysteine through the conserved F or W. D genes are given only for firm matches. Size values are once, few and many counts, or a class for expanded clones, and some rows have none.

CASSTGANEKLFF,TGTGCCAGCAGTACGGGAGCTAATGAAAAACTGTTTTTT,few,TRBV27,TRBJ1-4,.
CATSRDAFGRDRGRNNQPQHF,TGTGCCACCAGCAGAGATGCATTCGGACGAGACAGGGGGCGAAACAATCAGCCCCAGCATTTT,.,TRBV15,TRBJ1-5,TRBD1
CASSRSTSGGFYEQYF,TGTGCCAGCAGCCGCTCTACTAGCGGGGGTTTTTACGAGCAGTACTTC,.,TRBV7-6,TRBJ2-7,TRBD2
CASISDRVNEQYF,TGTGCCAGCATCTCGGACAGGGTCAACGAGCAGTACTTC,.,TRBV28,TRBJ2-7,TRBD1
CASSSQGGTGGRTQYF,TGTGCCAGCAGCTCCCAGGGTGGGACAGGGGGGCGGACCCAGTACTTC,.,TRBV7-2,TRBJ2-5,TRBD1
CASSQDSGKSEAFF,TGCGCCAGCAGCCAAGACTCGGGTAAGTCTGAAGCTTTCTTT,.,TRBV4-3,TRBJ1-1,.
CASSGQGATNEQYF,TGTGCCAGCAGCGGACAGGGAGCGACGAACGAGCAGTACTTC,.,TRBV6-2/TRBV6-3,TRBJ2-7,TRBD1
CASTTTPTSYEQYF,TGTGCCAGCACTACTACACCAACCTCCTACGAGCAGTACTTC,.,TRBV6-5,TRBJ2-7,.
CASSTAGNNYGYTF,TGTGCCAGTAGTACCGCGGGTAATAACTATGGCTACACCTTC,once,TRBV19,TRBJ1-2,.
CASSPGLAGGLETQYF,TGTGCCAGCAGCCCCGGACTAGCGGGGGGGCTGGAGACCCAGTACTTC,few,TRBV3-1/TRBV3-2,TRBJ2-5,TRBD2
CASSRTNSNQPQHF,TGTGCCAGCTCCCGAACAAATAGCAATCAGCCCCAGCATTTT,.,TRBV18,TRBJ1-5,.
CASSLAGQYSFSGNTIYF,TGTGCCAGCAGCTTAGCGGGACAGTACTCGTTCTCTGGAAACACCATATATTTT,.,TRBV13,TRBJ1-3,TRBD1
CAHARPAQGAGADTQYF,TGTGCCCACGCCCGACCCGCACAGGGGGCTGGGGCAGATACGCAGTATTTT,.,TRBV28,TRBJ2-3,TRBD1
CASSLEGWGQGAYNEQFF,TGTGCCAGCAGCTTAGAGGGTTGGGGACAGGGGGCCTACAATGAGCAGTTCTTC,.,TRBV13,TRBJ2-1,TRBD1
CASSFGRDYGYTF,TGTGCCAGCAGTTTTGGCAGGGACTATGGCTACACCTTC,once,TRBV28,TRBJ1-2,.
CASSLRAGQGYEQFF,TGTGCCAGCAGCTTAAGGGCGGGACAGGGATATGAGCAGTTCTTC,.,TRBV7-9,TRBJ2-1,TRBD1
CASSPLGASYNEQFF,TGTGCCAGCTCACCCTTGGGGGCCTCCTACAATGAGCAGTTCTTC,.,TRBV18,TRBJ2-1,.
CASSSGQTMNTEAFF,TGTGCCAGCAGCTCGGGACAGACTATGAACACTGAAGCTTTCTTT,.,TRBV6-2/TRBV6-3,TRBJ1-1,TRBD1
CASSVEWGGHEQYF,TGTGCCAGCAGCGTAGAGTGGGGGGGCCACGAGCAGTACTTC,.,TRBV9,TRBJ2-7,.
CASSLGLAGQETQYF,TGTGCCAGCAGTTTAGGACTAGCGGGGCAAGAGACCCAGTACTTC,once,TRBV28,TRBJ2-5,TRBD2
CASQGADEQYF,TGTGCCAGCCAAGGGGCGGACGAGCAGTACTTC,.,TRBV18,TRBJ2-7,.
CSVLRDRANEQYF,TGCAGCGTGCTCCGGGACAGGGCTAACGAGCAGTACTTC,.,TRBV29-1,TRBJ2-7,TRBD1
CASSSGTGVPGANVLTF,TGCGCCAGCAGCTCCGGGACAGGGGTCCCTGGGGCCAACGTCCTGACTTTC,once,TRBV5-1,TRBJ2-6,TRBD1
CASRSGLSETQYF,TGTGCCAGCAGGAGCGGTCTTTCGGAGACCCAGTACTTC,.,TRBV5-8,TRBJ2-5,.
CSARDRETQYF,TGCAGTGCTAGAGATCGGGAGACCCAGTACTTC,few,TRBV20-1,TRBJ2-5,.
CAEERKETQYF,TGTGCCGAGGAAAGGAAAGAGACCCAGTACTTC,few,TRBV12-3/TRBV12-4,TRBJ2-5,.